This is a list of T cell receptor beta chains from one sample in a study of shared clonotypes between healthy human individuals. The protocol was immunoSEQ multiplex PCR, while the TCRdb copy is restricted to in-frame clones and leaves out a portion. The sample shows about 2 million clones, about 95% of them seen only once. The specimen sequenced was naive CD8+ T cells sorted from blood. These receptors originate from a man aged 18 to 29 in good health. Each CDR3 is given with its conserved first and last residue.

V gene,CDR3 protein
TRBV10-1,CASQRTSTDTQYF
TRBV5-1,CASDPTGTAGELFF
TRBV10-3,CAIGPGQGDTEAFF
TRBV4-3,CASSSYPVGTDTQYF
TRBV13,CASSWGQGTYEQYF
TRBV5-6,CASSLQDSYEQYF
TRBV27,CASSLGGYRPSPLHF
TRBV10-2,CASSESTESQETQYF
TRBV7-9,CASSPSAGERRTEAFF
TRBV5-1,CASSPSAGGLNEQFF
TRBV6-1,CASSDHGPYEQYF
TRBV5-6,CASSLGGPLGVQYF
TRBV5-5,CASSPQDRGYGNTIYF
TRBV28,CASRIQGGTGELFF
TRBV7-9,CASSLHPRDSYEQYF
TRBV4-1,CASSVTSGSNGEQYF